The 13 T cell receptor beta chains below all came from one sample that was sequenced in a study of blood T cell repertoires in COVID-19. Generated by immunoSEQ multiplex PCR, the TCRdb table keeps only in-frame clones and is missing some. This table holds 250,000 or so clones, 80% to 90% found once. Specimen: PBMCs or T cells enriched from blood (not recorded which). The source of these receptors is a woman in her thirties or forties who had been exposed to COVID-19.

The rearrangement uses TRBV2 and TRBJ2-5; D remains ambiguous. The CDR3 sequence is 15 residues long. The V end lost 5 bases, the J end lost 2 bases, and 15 bases lay between the germline ends. The V gene's germline CDR1 is SNHLY and CDR2 FYNNEI. For the CDR3, the DNA is TGTGCCAGCAGTCCGCCCGTGGGCAGACAAGAGACCCAGTACTTC. Translating it yields CASSPPVGRQETQYF.

This rearrangement joins TRBV4-2 to TRBJ1-6, with D maybe TRBD1 (5 bases). The CDR3 totals 15 residues. The V and J ends lost 5 bases and 3 bases respectively, with 11 bases between them. Looked up from germline, CDR1 is LGHNA and CDR2 is YNFKEQ. The CDR3 protein is CASSGAGIYNSPLHF. CDR3 sequence (DNA): TGTGCCAGCAGCGGTGCAGGGATCTATAATTCACCCCTCCACTTT.

CDR3 amino acids: CASSEQGQGTYEQYF. In nucleotides, the CDR3 is TGTGCCAGCAGCGAGCAGGGACAAGGGACCTACGAGCAGTACTTC. The V call is TRBV9, the J call TRBJ2-7, with a possible D match to TRBD1 (6 bases). Per the germline V gene, CDR1 is SGDLS and CDR2 is YYNGEE. V was pared by 3 bases and J by 2 bases, with 15 bases between. The CDR3 extends over 15 amino acids.

The genes are TRBV14 and TRBJ1-3, with 10 positions matching TRBD1. The CDR3 covers 16 residues. V shed 6 bases and J 3 bases; nucleotides not matched to a gene: 8. Germline values: CDR1 SGHDN, CDR2 FVKESK. CDR3 protein: CASRRRDRGFGNTIYF. The CDR3 DNA reads as TGTGCCAGCAGGCGTCGGGACAGGGGCTTTGGAAACACCATATATTTT.

The J gene is TRBJ2-1, the V gene TRBV28; possibly TRBD1 for D (5 bases). The CDR3 extends over 13 amino acids. The germline V gene has CDR1 MDHEN and CDR2 SYDVKM. V lost 5 bases to trimming and J lost 7 bases, with 12 bases between them. CDR3 nucleotide sequence: TGTGCCAGCAGTCCGATGACAGCGAATGAGCAGTTCTTC. Its protein is CASSPMTANEQFF.

This rearrangement joins TRBV28 to TRBJ1-2; tentative D call: TRBD1 (6 bases). CDR3 length: 15 amino acids. The V end was cut by 4 bases, the J end by 3 bases, with 15 bases between. Germline CDR1 MDHEN, CDR2 SYDVKM. This chain's CDR3 is CASSSVWDTYYGYTF. The CDR3 DNA sequence: TGTGCCAGCAGTTCGGTCTGGGACACCTACTATGGCTACACCTTC.

About this clone itself: At one end the junction does not follow the germline gene, possibly because of a read error. The V and J genes are TRBV7-7 and TRBJ2-2, with TRBD2 identical over 7 bases. CDR3 size: 16 residues. Germline CDR1 and CDR2: SSHAT and FNYEAQ (reference sequence). CDR3 residues: CASSLVAGANTGELFF. The CDR3 coding sequence is TGTGCTAGCAGCTTAGTCGCGGGGGCGAACACCGGGGAGCTGTTTTTT.

The chain links TRBV5-1 to TRBJ2-1; 10 bases are a match to TRBD2. The germline CDR1 and CDR2 sequences are SGHRS and YFSETQ. This CDR3 contains 15 residues. The J segment lost 4 bases and the V segment lost 2 bases, leaving 3 bases of the junction unmatched. Here the CDR3 reads CASSFGLAVYNEQFF. CDR3 sequence (DNA): TGCGCCAGCAGCTTCGGACTAGCGGTTTACAATGAGCAGTTCTTC.

This clone has ten or more counts. The CDR3 coding sequence is TGTGCCAGCAGCGTCCGGGACAGGGGTCCCTACGAGCAGTACTTC. Encoded protein: CASSVRDRGPYEQYF. J is TRBJ2-7 and V is TRBV9; the match to TRBD1 covers 10 bases. CDR1 is SGDLS, CDR2 YYNGEE, per germline. CDR3 length: 15 residues. V lost 2 bases, J lost 2 bases, and 4 bases stayed unmatched.

This clone has only one observation. The rearrangement links TRBV18 to TRBJ1-2, with 8 bases identical to TRBD1. The ends lost 6 bases at V and 2 bases at J; junction bases unmatched: 17. This CDR3 contains 18 residues. Looked up from germline, CDR1 is KGHSH and CDR2 is LQKENI. The CDR3 sequence is CASSVDRVTHVSNYGYTF. The CDR3 nucleotides read TGTGCCAGCTCCGTGGACAGGGTGACTCACGTGTCGAACTATGGCTACACCTTC.

The rearrangement joins TRBV7-3 to TRBJ2-3; perhaps TRBD2 as D (5 bases). Trimming removed 2 bases from V and 0 bases from J, with 12 bases in between. The length of the CDR3 is 16 residues. Germline V CDR1 and CDR2: SGHTA, FQGTGA. The CDR3 DNA reads as TGTGCCAGCAGCTTACTCTCCGGGGTAAGCACAGATACGCAGTATTTT. Translated, it gives CASSLLSGVSTDTQYF.

The chain joins TRBV5-1 to TRBJ1-1; 8 bases fit TRBD1. J lost 3 bases, V lost 3 bases, and 10 bases had no gene match. The CDR3 contains 16 residues. From germline, CDR1 is SGHRS and CDR2 YFSETQ. CDR3: CASSYHSGGVDTEAFF. CDR3 bases: TGCGCCAGCAGCTATCACTCAGGGGGCGTAGACACTGAAGCTTTCTTT.

This chain uses TRBV7-8 with TRBJ1-3; the D gene is possibly TRBD1 (5 bases). Between the trimmed V and J ends, which lost 1 base and 7 bases, there was a span of 8 bases. There are 13 residues in the CDR3. The germline V gene encodes CDR1 SGHVS and CDR2 FQNEAQ. The CDR3 coding sequence is TGTGCCAGCAGCTTAGTGGAGGGGAACACCATATATTTT. It encodes CASSLVEGNTIYF.